The 5 T cell receptor beta chains presented below share a single source sample, sequenced in a study of cytomegalovirus exposure and HLA in healthy donors (dated by TCRdb to 2015 to 2018). Receptors were amplified or captured by the immunoSEQ multiplex PCR assay. A mixture of 60 forward primers for TCR Vbeta segments and 13 reverse primers for TCR Jbeta segments was used in the multiplex PCR. Sourced from immuneACCESS, this table was stored by TCRdb with only in-frame sequences that have V and J called. A share of the clones is absent; for the studies checked, an unresolved V gene accounts for under half, and the remainder has no known explanation. In all, the sample holds hundreds of thousands of clones, and 70% of those were seen once. The ten largest clones capture around 3% of the sample. Sequenced sample: PBMCs. The receptor set was obtained from a man aged 35 to 55 in good health and CMV-seropositive.

The J gene is TRBJ2-3, the V gene TRBV15; perhaps TRBD2 as D (7 bases). V lost 5 bases and J lost 1, with 16 bases in between. The CDR3 runs 16 residues. Germline V gene data show CDR1 as LNHNV and CDR2 as YYDKDF (reference sequence). The CDR3 loop is CATSPGGRGRTDTQYF. CDR3 DNA: TGTGCCACCAGCCCGGGCGGGCGGGGGCGCACAGATACGCAGTATTTT.

V is TRBV6-5 and J is TRBJ2-5, with a tentative D call TRBD1 (6 bases). CDR1 and CDR2 from the germline V gene are MNHEY and SVGAGI. The CDR3 runs to 14 residues. Between the trimmed V and J ends, which lost 5 bases and 5 bases, there was a span of 15 bases. The DNA for the CDR3 is TGTGCCAGCAGTACGGTGGGGGCTCGGGAGACCCAGTACTTC. Translated, it gives CASSTVGARETQYF.

The chain joins TRBV2 to TRBJ2-7; D gene ambiguous. This CDR3 comprises 14 residues. The germline CDR1 and CDR2 sequences are SNHLY and FYNNEI. Trimming pared 7 bases from V and 3 bases from J, leaving 16 bases between. CDR3 residues: CASTLEVGRYEQYF. The CDR3 nucleotides read TGTGCCAGCACCTTAGAGGTCGGTCGCTACGAGCAGTACTTC.

V and J are TRBV5-1 and TRBJ2-1; 7 bases match TRBD1. The CDR3 has 13 amino acids. Germline lookup yields CDR1 SGHRS and CDR2 YFSETQ. Trimming cost V 4 bases and J 10 bases; bases outside gene matches: 8. CDR3 protein: CASSRIGGTEQFF. CDR3 sequence (DNA): TGCGCCAGCAGCCGGATAGGGGGCACCGAGCAGTTCTTC.

Only one count was recorded for this clone. The chain is built from TRBV2 and TRBJ1-3; possible D gene TRBD1, 6 bases. CDR1 is SNHLY and CDR2 is FYNNEI in the germline V gene. Trimming pared 1 base from V and 3 bases from J, leaving 13 bases between. The CDR3 runs to 16 residues. This CDR3 is CASSEGLGAGGNTIYF. In DNA form, the CDR3 reads TGTGCCAGCAGTGAAGGTCTGGGGGCAGGTGGAAACACCATATATTTT.